This T cell receptor beta chain came from a study of blood T cells in healthy people across ages. This CDR3 has 12 residues. Next came a second PCR, run for about 6 to 11 cycles, which used a sample-barcoded 5' primer along with a J-beta primer mix. TCRdb fed the 5' RACE reads into MiXCR, producing one record per CDR3 protein. The sample shows roughly 1,100,000 distinct CDR3 sequences, roughly 24% of them seen only once. The same data also went into a second study, on T cells of mothers and their children. As that study records: RNA extracted was entirely used for cDNA synthesis, 1.5 ug per 15 ul. From each mother came over 9.5 million TCR beta CDR3 reads, and from each child came 2.5 million to 3 million.

This clonotype was sampled from a girl aged 2-10 years in good health. Sequencing was done on a sample of blood. This rearrangement joins TRBV21-1 to TRBJ2-5. TRBV21-1 is termed a pseudogene. The CDR3, as DNA: TGTGCCAGCAATTCCTGCCTGGAGGCCCAGTACTTC. Translated: CASNSCLEAQYF.